This is a list of T cell receptor beta chains from one sample in a study of OX40 agonist ivuxolimab in advanced cancers. TCRdb keeps only in-frame clones here, not all; method: immunoSEQ multiplex PCR. The sample gives about 80,000 clones, 70% to 90% of which show up once; 5% to 7% is in the top ten. The specimen comprised CD4+ or CD8+ T cells sorted from blood, sampled in a trial of the OX40 agonist ivuxolimab. These TCRs come from an adult with an advanced solid tumor such as melanoma, head and neck, liver or kidney cancer. Both conserved end residues are part of each CDR3. Fields, in order: V gene, D gene, clone size, J gene, CDR3 protein, CDR3 DNA. The D gene is left open where the match is weak. Some rows have no size entry. The others give once, few or many, or a class for an expanded clone.

V: TRBV5-4
D: NA
size: NA
J: TRBJ2-6
CDR3: CASSLSGRGLSGANVLTF
DNA: TGTGCCAGCAGCTTGAGCGGCAGGGGATTGTCTGGGGCCAACGTCCTGACTTTC

V: TRBV5-1
D: TRBD1
size: NA
J: TRBJ2-7
CDR3: CASSPTGQGAHEQYF
DNA: TGCGCCAGCAGTCCAACTGGACAGGGGGCCCACGAGCAGTACTTC

V: TRBV7-2
D: NA
size: NA
J: TRBJ2-3
CDR3: CASKKPGIRADTQYF
DNA: TGTGCCAGCAAAAAGCCAGGGATACGTGCAGATACGCAGTATTTT

V: TRBV18
D: NA
size: NA
J: TRBJ1-2
CDR3: CASSQGMEGTYGYTF
DNA: TGTGCCAGCTCCCAGGGGATGGAGGGGACCTATGGCTACACCTTC

V: TRBV23-1
D: TRBD2
size: NA
J: TRBJ2-7
CDR3: CASSQSWGREGYEQYF
DNA: TGCGCCAGCAGTCAATCTTGGGGGCGGGAGGGCTACGAGCAGTACTTC

V: TRBV15
D: NA
size: NA
J: TRBJ2-5
CDR3: CATSIGSAETQYF
DNA: TGTGCCACCAGCATCGGCAGCGCTGAGACCCAGTACTTC

V: TRBV4-1
D: TRBD2
size: NA
J: TRBJ2-3
CDR3: CASSQLPPGGRVTDTQYF
DNA: TGCGCCAGCAGCCAATTACCGCCGGGCGGGAGAGTCACAGATACGCAGTATTTT

V: TRBV6-1
D: NA
size: NA
J: TRBJ2-1
CDR3: CASSDGQSSYNEQFF
DNA: TGTGCCAGCAGCGACGGCCAGAGCTCCTACAATGAGCAGTTCTTC

V: TRBV6-1
D: NA
size: NA
J: TRBJ1-5
CDR3: CASSDRGVQPQHF
DNA: TGTGCCAGCAGTGATCGAGGAGTTCAGCCCCAGCATTTT

V: TRBV27
D: NA
size: NA
J: TRBJ1-1
CDR3: CASSLSGQSTEAFF
DNA: TGTGCCAGCAGTTTATCAGGACAGTCCACTGAAGCTTTCTTT

V: TRBV5-4
D: NA
size: NA
J: TRBJ2-2
CDR3: CASRESPAAGELFF
DNA: TGTGCCAGCAGGGAGTCCCCGGCGGCCGGGGAGCTGTTTTTT

V: TRBV30
D: TRBD1
size: NA
J: TRBJ1-1
CDR3: CAWTRDRGVTEAFF
DNA: TGTGCCTGGACCCGGGACAGGGGGGTCACTGAAGCTTTCTTT

V: TRBV5-6
D: NA
size: NA
J: TRBJ1-5
CDR3: CASSLSRLNQPQHF
DNA: TGTGCCAGCAGCTTGAGCAGACTCAATCAGCCCCAGCATTTT

V: TRBV7-9
D: TRBD2
size: few
J: TRBJ2-5
CDR3: CGTGLAGVETQYF
DNA: TGTGGGACGGGGCTAGCGGGAGTCGAGACCCAGTACTTC

V: TRBV5-1
D: NA
size: NA
J: TRBJ2-4
CDR3: CASSTPGDIQYF
DNA: TGCGCCAGCAGCACCCCAGGGGACATTCAGTACTTC

V: TRBV18
D: NA
size: NA
J: TRBJ1-4
CDR3: CASSEQVDEKLFF
DNA: TGTGCCAGCTCAGAACAGGTGGATGAAAAACTGTTTTTT

V: TRBV7-2
D: NA
size: NA
J: TRBJ1-1
CDR3: CASSLQGMNTEAFF
DNA: TGTGCCAGCAGCTTACAGGGGATGAACACTGAAGCTTTCTTT

V: TRBV7-6
D: NA
size: NA
J: TRBJ2-3
CDR3: CASSPDREGSTDTQYF
DNA: TGTGCCAGCAGCCCCGACAGGGAGGGTAGCACAGATACGCAGTATTTT

V: TRBV6-1
D: NA
size: NA
J: TRBJ2-5
CDR3: CASSGPLQETQYF
DNA: TGTGCCAGCAGTGGACCGTTACAAGAGACCCAGTACTTC

V: TRBV6-5
D: NA
size: NA
J: TRBJ2-3
CDR3: CASSLAGRSTDTQYF
DNA: TGTGCCAGCAGTCTCGCCGGTCGTAGCACAGATACGCAGTATTTT

V: TRBV9
D: NA
size: few
J: TRBJ2-3
CDR3: CAGSRGGTDTQYF
DNA: TGTGCCGGCTCCAGGGGGGGTACAGATACGCAGTATTTT

V: TRBV9
D: TRBD2
size: NA
J: TRBJ2-2
CDR3: CASSEGLAGLGTGELFF
DNA: TGTGCCAGCAGCGAAGGACTAGCGGGACTTGGTACCGGGGAGCTGTTTTTT